The following is a T cell receptor (beta chain) sequence with its context. The CDR3 has 15 amino acids. CDR1 and CDR2 from the germline V gene are SGHTS and YDEGEE. Trimming took off 2 bases at V and 5 bases at J, with 16 bases between the two ends. This sample was included in a study of blood T cell repertoires in COVID-19. Background on the study: Samples representing acute and convalescent COVID-19 were sourced from the United States, Italy and Spain.

Original processing methods: Researchers report that nucleated cell counts were estimated from reference gene primer amplification. Clones were read by immunoSEQ multiplex PCR, and TCRdb kept only the in-frame ones, dropping some. The D gene and trimming were derived from the DNA, and the V and J assignments and clone size from that table. The sample comprises about 260,000 clones, 88% of which are singletons, and 3.5% to 4.5% rests with the top ten. The gene calls are TRBV5-8 and TRBJ2-5; weak D call: TRBD2 (7 bases). The sequenced material came from peripheral blood. This clonotype was obtained from a man in his fifties or sixties who had recovered from COVID-19. CDR3 sequence reads: CASSLGGGPWETQYF. DNA for the CDR3: TGTGCCAGCAGCTTAGGGGGGGGGCCATGGGAGACCCAGTACTTC.